The clone carrying this TCR beta chain was observed many times. Construction of TCR beta libraries was performed using quantitative 5'-RACE with molecular barcodes. TCRdb passed the 5' RACE reads through MiXCR, listing each CDR3 protein once. The sample records some 38,000 distinct CDR3 sequences, less than 4% being singletons. The V gene lost 0 bases and the J gene lost 1 base, with 6 bases spanning the gap. Germline V gene lookup returns CDR1 SGDLS and CDR2 YYNGEE. CDR3 size: 14 residues. The sample is drawn from a study of CD8 T cells in ankylosing spondylitis. Sequenced: blood, either unsorted or a sorted T cell fraction (not recorded which). This chain uses TRBV9 with TRBJ2-3; D may be TRBD1 (6 bases). The source is a male donor with ankylosing spondylitis or in good health (not recorded which). In DNA form, the CDR3 reads TGTGCCAGCAGCGTAGGACAGGGCACAGATACGCAGTATTTT. It encodes CASSVGQGTDTQYF.